The 26 T cell receptor beta chains in this list originate from one sample, sequenced in a study of blood T cell repertoires in COVID-19. Using immunoSEQ multiplex PCR, the repertoire was profiled, and TCRdb retains in-frame clones only, with some absent. The sample lists 100,000 to 150,000 clones; 80% to 90% were seen once. Sequencing was done on a sample of peripheral blood. The receptors shown here come from a man aged 80 or over with active or convalescent COVID-19.

V gene TRBV6-6 combines with J gene TRBJ2-1; a possible D gene is TRBD1 (6 bases). In germline, CDR1 is MNHNY, CDR2 SVGAGI (reference sequence). Trimming took 5 bases from V and 12 from J, leaving 29 bases between them. CDR3 length equals 17 residues. The CDR3 DNA reads as TGTGCCAGCAGTCGGGACATATTTTCAACCCACCAAAAGGGGCAGTTCTTC. Translating it yields CASSRDIFSTHQKGQFF.

This clone was recorded only once. The chain links TRBV6-1 to TRBJ2-7; D is ambiguous. The V gene's germline CDR1 is MNHNS and CDR2 SASEGT. CDR3 length: 16 amino acids. V was shortened by 5 bases and J by 0 bases, with 17 bases between the two germline ends. CDR3 amino acids: CASSKGRQAGSYEQYF. The CDR3 DNA reads TGTGCCAGCAGTAAAGGAAGGCAGGCTGGCTCCTACGAGCAGTACTTC.

This clone is a singleton in its sample. The chain is built from TRBV4-2 and TRBJ1-5; no clear D gene. The CDR3 consists of 18 residues. Germline values: CDR1 LGHNA, CDR2 YNFKEQ. V lost 0 bases to trimming and J lost 0 bases, with 15 bases between them. The CDR3 region is CASSQDGLTENSNQPQHF. The CDR3 bases are TGTGCCAGCAGCCAAGATGGCTTAACAGAAAATAGCAATCAGCCCCAGCATTTT.

This chain links TRBV7-3 with TRBJ2-1; the D gene is possibly TRBD2 (6 bases). The CDR3 is 13 residues long. CDR1 and CDR2 from the germline V gene are SGHTA and FQGTGA. The V gene lost 3 bases and the J gene lost 10 bases, with 13 bases spanning the gap. CDR3 sequence: CASSFRLADEQFF. The CDR3 region has the DNA TGTGCCAGCAGCTTTAGATTAGCGGACGAGCAGTTCTTC.

CDR3 sequence reads: CASTGDRDYGYTF. In nucleotides, the CDR3 is TGTGCCAGCACTGGGGACAGGGACTATGGCTACACCTTC. The chain couples TRBV6-5 to TRBJ1-2; 9 bases match TRBD1. Germline CDR1 and CDR2: MNHEY and SVGAGI. This CDR3 is 13 amino acids long. V shed 7 bases, J shed 3 bases, and the junction held 3 bases outside the gene matches.

The J gene is TRBJ1-2, the V gene TRBV5-1; possible D gene TRBD1, 5 bases. From germline, CDR1 is SGHRS and CDR2 YFSETQ. CDR3 size: 14 residues. Between the trimmed V and J ends, which lost 1 base and 8 bases, there was a span of 15 bases. The CDR3 spells CASSLTGEQGGYTF. The CDR3 DNA follows: TGCGCCAGCAGCTTGACGGGGGAACAAGGAGGCTACACCTTC. Full variable domain (remainder filled in from reference TRBV5-1 and TRBJ1-2): KAGVTQTPRYLIKTRGQQVTLSCSPISGHRSVSWYQQTPGQGLQFLFEYFSETQRNKGNFPGRFSGRQFSNSRSEMNVSTLELGDSALYLCASSLTGEQGGYTFGSGTRLTVV.

This sequence joins TRBV29-1 and TRBJ2-7; 13 bases match TRBD2. The CDR3 is made up of 15 amino acids. CDR1 and CDR2 (germline): SQVTM, ANQGSEA. The V gene end was trimmed by 2 bases and the J gene end by 3 bases; junction bases not matched to a gene: 4. CDR3 coding DNA: TGCAGCGTTGAAATACTAGCGGGGGGGATCTACGAGCAGTACTTC. Its protein is CSVEILAGGIYEQYF.

V and J are TRBV10-3 and TRBJ1-3, with D hard to call. The CDR3 consists of 14 residues. The germline V gene encodes CDR1 ENHRY and CDR2 SYGVKD. The ends were cut back, 0 bases at V and 4 bases at J, with 7 bases in the middle. The CDR3 sequence: CAISESTGGNTIYF. In DNA, the CDR3 is TGTGCCATCAGTGAGTCGACCGGGGGAAACACCATATATTTT.

The V call is TRBV6-1, the J call TRBJ2-3; D ambiguous. This CDR3 is built from 16 residues. Germline V gene sequence: CDR1 MNHNS, CDR2 SASEGT. V gave up 1 base and J gave up 4 bases, with 15 bases separating them. The CDR3 here is CASSEEVGIRADTQYF. CDR3 in DNA: TGTGCCAGCAGTGAAGAAGTGGGTATTCGGGCAGATACGCAGTATTTT.

This rearrangement joins TRBV5-1 to TRBJ2-7; 9 bases agree with TRBD1. This CDR3 contains 14 residues. The V gene's germline CDR1 is SGHRS and CDR2 YFSETQ. V gave up 3 bases and J gave up 4 bases; unmatched junction bases: 5. CDR3: CASSSTGGLYEQYF. The CDR3, as DNA: TGCGCCAGCAGCTCCACAGGGGGCCTATACGAGCAGTACTTC. The full variable domain, rest sourced from reference TRBV5-1 and TRBJ2-7, is KAGVTQTPRYLIKTRGQQVTLSCSPISGHRSVSWYQQTPGQGLQFLFEYFSETQRNKGNFPGRFSGRQFSNSRSEMNVSTLELGDSALYLCASSSTGGLYEQYFGPGTRLTVT.

The J gene is TRBJ2-1, the V gene TRBV7-2, with D possibly matching TRBD1 (6 bases). This CDR3 has 14 amino acids. Germline CDR1 reads SGHTA; CDR2 reads FQGNSA. V shed 5 bases and J shed 5 bases, with 13 bases lying between them. CDR3 coding DNA: TGTGCCAGCAGCCGGACAGACTATGACAATGAGCAGTTCTTC. Translation gives CASSRTDYDNEQFF.

This chain links TRBV5-4 with TRBJ2-7; the match to TRBD1 covers 7 bases. The CDR3 runs to 13 residues. V trimming: 4 bases; J trimming: 6 bases; junction bases outside the gene matches: 7. CDR1 is SGHNT, CDR2 YYREEE, per germline (reference sequence). In DNA, the CDR3 is TGTGCCAGCAGCGTAGTTGACAGGGTCGAGCAGTACTTC. Residues: CASSVVDRVEQYF.

The CDR3 DNA follows: TGTGCCAGCTCACCGGGACAGGGACTATACGAGCAGTACTTC. Amino acids: CASSPGQGLYEQYF. V and J are TRBV18 and TRBJ2-7, with 9 bases fitting TRBD1. CDR1 KGHSH and CDR2 LQKENI come from the germline V gene. Unmatched junction bases numbered 4, after V lost 3 bases and J lost 4 bases. The CDR3 has 14 residues.

The chain employs TRBV19 and TRBJ1-5, with TRBD1 matching over 7 bases. Germline trimming cut 5 bases from V and 3 bases from J; bases unmatched to any gene: 13. The V gene's germline CDR1 is LNHDA and CDR2 SQIVND (reference sequence). The CDR3 is 17 amino acids. In DNA form, the CDR3 reads TGTGCCAGTAGTGCACAGGGGACCCCGAGTCTCAATCAGCCCCAGCATTTT. This sequence encodes CASSAQGTPSLNQPQHF.

V and J are TRBV7-2 and TRBJ1-1; tentative D call: TRBD1 (5 bases). Germline loops: CDR1 SGHTA, CDR2 FQGNSA. CDR3 length: 13 amino acids. The ends were cut back, 1 base at V and 3 bases at J, with 6 bases in the middle. CDR3 amino acids: CASSLDRYTEAFF. CDR3 DNA sequence: TGTGCCAGCAGCTTAGACAGGTACACTGAAGCTTTCTTT.

The chain carries TRBV18 and TRBJ1-1, with D tentatively TRBD1 (6 bases). The CDR3 length is 18 residues. V was trimmed by 0 bases and J by 0 bases, leaving 17 bases between them. Germline V gives CDR1 KGHSH, CDR2 LQKENI. The CDR3 region is CASSPPPQGWGLNTEAFF. CDR3 coding DNA: TGTGCCAGCTCACCACCTCCACAGGGCTGGGGGTTGAACACTGAAGCTTTCTTT.

The V gene is TRBV7-2, the J gene TRBJ1-2; 7 bases map to TRBD1. CDR3 size: 17 residues. The ends lost 4 bases at V and 0 bases at J; junction bases unmatched: 11. The V gene's germline CDR1 is SGHTA and CDR2 FQGNSA. Here the CDR3 reads CASSSRDSLNSNYGYTF. In DNA form, the CDR3 reads TGTGCCAGCAGCTCCCGGGACAGCCTGAATTCTAACTATGGCTACACCTTC.

The chain uses TRBV5-1 and TRBJ2-5, with 7 positions matching TRBD1. The junction had 4 bases not matched to a gene; V was cut back by 0 bases and J by 5 bases. The CDR3 runs 14 residues. CDR1 and CDR2 from the germline V gene are SGHRS and YFSETQ. The CDR3: CASSLVSGGETQYF. CDR3 sequence (DNA): TGCGCCAGCAGCTTGGTGTCAGGGGGTGAGACCCAGTACTTC. Using reference TRBV5-1 and TRBJ2-5 for the parts outside the CDR3, the full variable domain is KAGVTQTPRYLIKTRGQQVTLSCSPISGHRSVSWYQQTPGQGLQFLFEYFSETQRNKGNFPGRFSGRQFSNSRSEMNVSTLELGDSALYLCASSLVSGGETQYFGPGTRLLVL.

This clone was seen more than once but under ten times. The chain uses TRBV3-1 (or the pseudogene TRBV3-2) and TRBJ1-5; weak D call: TRBD1 (5 bases). CDR3 length: 13 amino acids. CDR1 and CDR2 from the germline V gene are LGHDT and YNNKEL (reference sequence). V lost 0 bases and J lost 5, with 5 bases in between. In DNA form, the CDR3 reads TGTGCCAGCAGCCAAGAAGGGGATCAGCCCCAGCATTTT. It is translated as CASSQEGDQPQHF.

The CDR3, as DNA: TGTGCCAGCAGGGAGCAGGGCTCCTACGAGCAGTACTTC. It specifies CASREQGSYEQYF. The chain employs TRBV7-9 and TRBJ2-7, with D perhaps matching TRBD1 (5 bases). This CDR3 comprises 13 residues. V lost 6 bases to trimming and J lost 0 bases, with 9 bases between them. Germline V gene lookup returns CDR1 SEHNR and CDR2 FQNEAQ (reference sequence).

The chain couples TRBV30 to TRBJ2-2, with 9 positions matching TRBD1. V shed 3 bases and J 8 bases; nucleotides not matched to a gene: 10. The CDR3 spans 15 residues. Per the germline V gene, CDR1 is GTSNPN and CDR2 is SVGIG (reference sequence). The CDR3 is CAWSDAGTGNGELFF. The CDR3, as DNA: TGTGCCTGGAGCGATGCCGGGACAGGGAATGGGGAGCTGTTTTTT.

V and J are TRBV6-4 and TRBJ2-1; TRBD2 aligns across 12 bases. Germline CDR1 and CDR2: MRHNA and SNTAGT. The CDR3 extends over 15 amino acids. V shed 5 bases and J 8 bases; nucleotides not matched to a gene: 7. The CDR3 bases are TGTGCCAGCAGTCCTAGCGGGGGGGCCTTCGATGAGCAGTTCTTC. Residues: CASSPSGGAFDEQFF.

The rearrangement uses TRBV19 and TRBJ2-1; weak D call: TRBD2 (5 bases). V shed 5 bases and J shed 12 bases, with 23 bases lying between them. CDR1 is LNHDA and CDR2 is SQIVND in the germline V gene (reference sequence). CDR3 length: 15 amino acids. The CDR3 bases are TGTGCCAGTAGTTTCGGACTTTCATCGGTTGGTGGGCAGTTCTTC. It specifies CASSFGLSSVGGQFF.

The chain has TRBV27 and TRBJ1-4; maybe TRBD1 (5 bases). Germline lookup yields CDR1 MNHEY and CDR2 SMNVEV (reference sequence). V dropped 2 bases and J dropped 6 bases, with 13 bases sitting between them. This CDR3 contains 15 residues. DNA of the CDR3: TGTGCCAGCAGTTTAAGTTGGGGGGGTGATGAAAAACTGTTTTTT. Its protein is CASSLSWGGDEKLFF.

The V and J genes are TRBV2 and TRBJ1-4, with TRBD1 matching 9 bases. CDR3 length equals 14 residues. The germline gives CDR1 SNHLY, CDR2 FYNNEI. Unmatched junction bases numbered 4, after V lost 7 bases and J lost 4 bases. This chain's CDR3 is CASTVGQGNEKLFF. DNA for the CDR3: TGTGCCAGCACCGTGGGACAGGGTAATGAAAAACTGTTTTTT.

A single count supports this clone. V usage is TRBV7-2 and J usage is TRBJ2-3, with 10 bases that match TRBD2. Germline CDR1 is SGHTA and CDR2 is FQGNSA. This CDR3 comprises 16 residues. V lost 5 bases and J lost 0; bases outside the gene matches: 5. The chain's CDR3 is CASSKLAGTSTDTQYF. CDR3 nucleotide sequence: TGTGCCAGCAGCAAACTAGCGGGGACTAGCACAGATACGCAGTATTTT.